This entry lists 2 T cell receptor beta chains sequenced from one sample in a study of Graves' ophthalmopathy and Graves' hyperthyroidism. CDR3 regions of TCR beta were amplified from RNA transcripts. HTBI primers were employed in first-round RT-PCR, then a second-round multiplex PCR followed. Each CDR3 protein gets one entry after TCRdb re-called the multiplex PCR reads with MiXCR. The sample lists almost 750,000 distinct CDR3 sequences, approximately 40% occurring once. The sequencing sample was made of peripheral blood. All receptors derive from an adult man with Graves' ophthalmopathy.

This clonotype has more than one count but fewer than ten. V and J are TRBV7-6 and TRBJ1-4; 7 nucleotides match TRBD1. The CDR3 is 18 residues long. The germline V gene encodes CDR1 SGHVS and CDR2 FNYEAQ. J was trimmed by 8 bases and V by 5 bases; bases with no gene match: 20. The CDR3 loop reads CASSPRQGGSASGEKLFF. In DNA, the CDR3 is TGTGCCAGCAGCCCACGACAGGGAGGGAGCGCAAGCGGCGAAAAACTGTTTTTT. The full variable domain, completed using reference TRBV7-6 and TRBJ1-4, is GAGVSQSPRYKVTKRGQDVALRCDPISGHVSLYWYRQALGQGPEFLTYFNYEAQQDKSGLPNDRFSAERPEGSISTLTIQRTEQRDSAMYRCASSPRQGGSASGEKLFFGSGTQLSVL.

This clonotype was seen only a few times. This chain joins TRBV6-6 and TRBJ2-5; TRBD1 agrees at 8 bases. J gave up 5 bases and V 6 bases, and 11 bases lay outside the gene matches. The CDR3 is made up of 15 amino acids. Germline loops: CDR1 MNHNY, CDR2 SVGAGI (reference sequence). CDR3 sequence (DNA): TGTGCCAGCAGCCACCGCGGGACAGGAGGCGAGACCCAGTACTTC. Amino acids: CASSHRGTGGETQYF.